This record covers a single T cell receptor (beta chain). Its antigen remains unidentified. The source of the sample is a study of T cell repertoires in ileal Crohn's disease. Clones were sequenced by immunoSEQ multiplex PCR, and TCRdb holds only the in-frame ones, with some missing. The sample lists more than 60,000 clones; about 89% were seen once. J gave up 0 bases and V 5 bases, and 18 bases lay outside the gene matches. There are 20 residues in the CDR3. Germline V gives CDR1 SGHVS, CDR2 FQNEAQ. As for time point: neoterminal ileum biopsy at postoperative endoscopy, about 6 months after surgery. Study outcomes and limitations: Within the first postoperative year, endoscopy came at median about 7.3 months. Mucosal expansions were suggested to be mainly CD8 T cells.

Input material: ileal tissue. The sequence derives from an adult with Crohn's disease. The genes are TRBV7-8 and TRBJ2-2; 7 positions agree with TRBD2. The CDR3 region is CASSLNLGGAGNTNTGELFF. The CDR3 DNA reads TGTGCCAGCAGCCTAAACTTGGGGGGAGCGGGGAATACGAACACCGGGGAGCTGTTTTTT. Using reference TRBV7-8 and TRBJ2-2 for the parts outside the CDR3, the full variable domain is GAGVSQSPRYKVAKRGQDVALRCDPISGHVSLFWYQQALGQGPEFLTYFQNEAQLDKSGLPSDRFFAERPEGSVSTLKIQRTQQEDSAVYLCASSLNLGGAGNTNTGELFFGEGSRLTVL.